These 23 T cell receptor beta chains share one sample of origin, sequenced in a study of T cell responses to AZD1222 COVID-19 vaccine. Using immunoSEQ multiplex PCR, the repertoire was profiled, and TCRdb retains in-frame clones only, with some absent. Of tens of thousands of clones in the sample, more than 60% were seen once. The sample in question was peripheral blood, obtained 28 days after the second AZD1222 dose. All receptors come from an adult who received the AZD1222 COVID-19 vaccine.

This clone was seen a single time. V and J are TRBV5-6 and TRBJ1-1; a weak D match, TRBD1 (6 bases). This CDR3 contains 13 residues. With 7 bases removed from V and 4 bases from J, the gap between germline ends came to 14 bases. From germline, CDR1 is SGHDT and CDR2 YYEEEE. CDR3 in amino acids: CASWRGQVTEAFF. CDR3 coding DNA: TGTGCCAGCTGGCGGGGGCAGGTCACTGAAGCTTTCTTT. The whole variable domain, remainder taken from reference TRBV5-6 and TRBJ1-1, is DAGVTQSPTHLIKTRGQQVTLRCSPKSGHDTVSWYQQALGQGPQFIFQYYEEEERQRGNFPDRFSGHQFPNYSSELNVNALLLGDSALYLCASWRGQVTEAFFGQGTRLTVV.

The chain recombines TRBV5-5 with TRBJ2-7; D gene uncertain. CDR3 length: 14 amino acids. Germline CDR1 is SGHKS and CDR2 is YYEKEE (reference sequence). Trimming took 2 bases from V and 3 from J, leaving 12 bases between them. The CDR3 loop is CASSFLTLGYEQYF. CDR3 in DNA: TGTGCCAGCAGCTTTTTGACTCTCGGCTACGAGCAGTACTTC.

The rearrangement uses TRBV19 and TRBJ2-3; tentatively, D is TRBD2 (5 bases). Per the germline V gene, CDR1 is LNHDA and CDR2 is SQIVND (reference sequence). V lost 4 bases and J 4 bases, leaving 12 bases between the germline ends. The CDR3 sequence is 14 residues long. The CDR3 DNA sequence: TGTGCCAGTAGTACCCCCGGGATGGCAGATACGCAGTATTTT. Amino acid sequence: CASSTPGMADTQYF.

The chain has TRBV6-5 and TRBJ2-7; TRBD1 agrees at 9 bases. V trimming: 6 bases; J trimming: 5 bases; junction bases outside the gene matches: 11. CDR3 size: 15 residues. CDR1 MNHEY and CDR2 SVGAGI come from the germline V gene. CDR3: CASRDPAGQGNEQYF. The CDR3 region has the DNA TGTGCCAGCAGGGACCCTGCCGGACAGGGGAACGAGCAGTACTTC.

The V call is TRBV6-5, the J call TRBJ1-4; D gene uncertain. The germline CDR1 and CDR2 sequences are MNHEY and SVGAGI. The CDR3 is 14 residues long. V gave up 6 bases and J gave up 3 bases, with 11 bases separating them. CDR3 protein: CASRKGLANEKLFF. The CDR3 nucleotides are TGTGCCAGCAGGAAGGGTTTAGCTAATGAAAAACTGTTTTTT.

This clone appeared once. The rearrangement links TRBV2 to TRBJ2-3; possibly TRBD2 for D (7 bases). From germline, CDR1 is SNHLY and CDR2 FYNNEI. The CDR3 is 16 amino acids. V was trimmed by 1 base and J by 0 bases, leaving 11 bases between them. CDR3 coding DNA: TGTGCCAGCAGTGAAGGAGGCGGGGGCAGCACAGATACGCAGTATTTT. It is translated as CASSEGGGGSTDTQYF.

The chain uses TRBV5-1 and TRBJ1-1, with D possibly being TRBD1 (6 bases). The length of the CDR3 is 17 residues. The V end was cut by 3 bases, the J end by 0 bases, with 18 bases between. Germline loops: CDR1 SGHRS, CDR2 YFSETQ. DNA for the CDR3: TGCGCCAGCAGCTCTTCCGGACAGTTACCCATGAACACTGAAGCTTTCTTT. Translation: CASSSSGQLPMNTEAFF. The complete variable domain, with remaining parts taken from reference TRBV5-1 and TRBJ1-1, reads KAGVTQTPRYLIKTRGQQVTLSCSPISGHRSVSWYQQTPGQGLQFLFEYFSETQRNKGNFPGRFSGRQFSNSRSEMNVSTLELGDSALYLCASSSSGQLPMNTEAFFGQGTRLTVV.

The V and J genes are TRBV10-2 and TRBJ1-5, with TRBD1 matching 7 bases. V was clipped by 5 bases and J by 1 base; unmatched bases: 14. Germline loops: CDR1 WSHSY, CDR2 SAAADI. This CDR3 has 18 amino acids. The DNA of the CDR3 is TGCGCCAGCAGTAACTCCAAACTGGCAGGGGGGAGCAATCAGCCCCAGCATTTT. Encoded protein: CASSNSKLAGGSNQPQHF.

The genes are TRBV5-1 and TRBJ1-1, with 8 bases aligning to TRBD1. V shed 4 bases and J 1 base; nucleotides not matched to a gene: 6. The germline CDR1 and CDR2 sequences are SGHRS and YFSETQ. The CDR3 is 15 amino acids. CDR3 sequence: CASSGTTGENTEAFF. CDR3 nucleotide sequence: TGCGCCAGCAGCGGGACGACAGGGGAGAACACTGAAGCTTTCTTT.

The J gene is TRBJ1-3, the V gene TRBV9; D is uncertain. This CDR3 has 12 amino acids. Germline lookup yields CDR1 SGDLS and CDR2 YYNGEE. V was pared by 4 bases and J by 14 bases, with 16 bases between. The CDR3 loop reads CASSPSRPSLYF. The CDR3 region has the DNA TGTGCCAGCAGCCCTTCACGGCCTTCTCTATATTTT.

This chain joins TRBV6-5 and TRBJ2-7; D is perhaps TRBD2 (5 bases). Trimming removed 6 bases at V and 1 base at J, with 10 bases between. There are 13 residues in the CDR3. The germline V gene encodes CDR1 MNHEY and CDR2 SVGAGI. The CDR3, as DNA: TGTGCCAGCAGGGAGGACGGATCCTACGAGCAGTACTTC. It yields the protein CASREDGSYEQYF.

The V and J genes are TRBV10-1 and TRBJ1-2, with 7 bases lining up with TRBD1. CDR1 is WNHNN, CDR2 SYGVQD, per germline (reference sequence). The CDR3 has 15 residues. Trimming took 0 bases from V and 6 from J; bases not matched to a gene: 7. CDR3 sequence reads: CASSESAGRGHGYTF. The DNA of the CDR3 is TGCGCCAGCAGTGAGTCGGCAGGGAGGGGGCATGGCTACACCTTC.

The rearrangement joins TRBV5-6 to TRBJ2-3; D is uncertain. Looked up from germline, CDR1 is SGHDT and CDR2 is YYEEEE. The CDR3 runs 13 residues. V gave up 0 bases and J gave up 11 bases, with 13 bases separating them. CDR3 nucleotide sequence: TGTGCCAGCAGCTTGGCCTTAGGGATGAAGCAGTATTTT. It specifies CASSLALGMKQYF.

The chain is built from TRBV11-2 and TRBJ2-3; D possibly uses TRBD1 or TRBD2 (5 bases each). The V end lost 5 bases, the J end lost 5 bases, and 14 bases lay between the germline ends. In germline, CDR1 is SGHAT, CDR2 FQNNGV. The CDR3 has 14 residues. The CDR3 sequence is CASSRLGAGDTQYF. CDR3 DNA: TGTGCCAGCAGCCGTCTCGGGGCTGGAGATACGCAGTATTTT.

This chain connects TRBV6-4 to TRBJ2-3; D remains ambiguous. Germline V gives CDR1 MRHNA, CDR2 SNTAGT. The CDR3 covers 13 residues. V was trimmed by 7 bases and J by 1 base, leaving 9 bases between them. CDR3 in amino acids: CASKVSGTDTQYF. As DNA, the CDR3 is TGTGCCAGCAAAGTCAGCGGCACAGATACGCAGTATTTT.

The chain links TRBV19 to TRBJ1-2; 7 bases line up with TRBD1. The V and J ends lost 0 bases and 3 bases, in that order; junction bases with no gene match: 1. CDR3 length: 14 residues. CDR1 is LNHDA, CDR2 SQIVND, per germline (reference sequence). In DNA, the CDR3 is TGTGCCAGTAGTATAGATACAGGGGACTATGGCTACACCTTC. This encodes CASSIDTGDYGYTF.

In nucleotides, the CDR3 is TGTGCCAGCAGCCTCAGGGGATCTAACACTGAAGCTTTCTTT. Residues: CASSLRGSNTEAFF. The rearrangement links TRBV11-3 to TRBJ1-1; possible D gene TRBD1, 6 bases. The CDR3 runs to 14 residues. Germline assignment: CDR1 SGHNT and CDR2 YENEEA. Trimming shortened V by 5 bases and J by 2 bases, and 12 bases separated the two germline ends.

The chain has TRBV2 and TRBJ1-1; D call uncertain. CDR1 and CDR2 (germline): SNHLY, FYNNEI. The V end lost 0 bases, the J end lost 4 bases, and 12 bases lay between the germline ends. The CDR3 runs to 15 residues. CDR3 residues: CASSEAGGYSTEAFF. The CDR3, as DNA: TGTGCCAGCAGTGAAGCTGGAGGTTATAGCACTGAAGCTTTCTTT.

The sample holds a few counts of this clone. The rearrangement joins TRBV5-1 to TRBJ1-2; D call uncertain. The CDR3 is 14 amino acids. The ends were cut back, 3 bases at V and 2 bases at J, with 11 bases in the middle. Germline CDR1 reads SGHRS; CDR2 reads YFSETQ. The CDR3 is CASSSGGSNYGYTF. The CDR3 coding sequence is TGCGCCAGCAGCTCAGGAGGATCGAACTATGGCTACACCTTC.

The CDR3 spells CASSRRGEKLFF. DNA for the CDR3: TGTGCCAGCAGTCGGAGGGGGGAAAAACTGTTTTTT. The chain joins TRBV3-1 (or the pseudogene TRBV3-2) to TRBJ1-4, with D tentatively TRBD1 (6 bases). CDR1 LGHDT and CDR2 YNNKEL come from the germline V gene (reference sequence). V lost 6 bases and J lost 8, with 10 bases in between. CDR3 length equals 12 residues.

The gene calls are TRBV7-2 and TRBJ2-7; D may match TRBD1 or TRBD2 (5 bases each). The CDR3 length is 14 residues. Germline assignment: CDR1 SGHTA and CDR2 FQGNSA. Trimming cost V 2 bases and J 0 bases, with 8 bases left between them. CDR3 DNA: TGTGCCAGCAGCTTACAGGGAGACTCCTACGAGCAGTACTTC. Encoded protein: CASSLQGDSYEQYF.

CDR3 amino acids: CASSLEGLTDTQYF. CDR3 coding DNA: TGTGCCAGCAGCTTAGAGGGCCTCACAGATACGCAGTATTTT. The chain has TRBV7-9 and TRBJ2-3; D remains unclear. The germline CDR1 and CDR2 sequences are SEHNR and FQNEAQ (reference sequence). The CDR3 is 14 residues long. V shed 1 base and J shed 2 bases, with 7 bases lying between them. Full variable domain (missing parts from reference TRBV7-9 and TRBJ2-3): DTGVSQNPRHKITKRGQNVTFRCDPISEHNRLYWYRQTLGQGPEFLTYFQNEAQLEKSRLLSDRFSAERPKGSFSTLEIQRTEQGDSAMYLCASSLEGLTDTQYFGPGTRLTVL.

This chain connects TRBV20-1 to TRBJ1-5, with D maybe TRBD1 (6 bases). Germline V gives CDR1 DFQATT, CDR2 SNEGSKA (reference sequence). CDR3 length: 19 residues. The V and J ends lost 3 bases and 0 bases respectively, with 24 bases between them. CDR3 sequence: CSASGGRYRDGYSNQPQHF. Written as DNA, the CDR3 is TGCAGTGCTAGTGGGGGGCGGTACCGGGATGGGTATAGCAATCAGCCCCAGCATTTT.